The 7 T cell receptor beta chains in this list originate from one sample, sequenced in a study of CD8 T cells in ankylosing spondylitis. A single record per CDR3 protein comes from TCRdb applying MiXCR to the 5' RACE reads. The sample includes roughly 39,000 distinct CDR3 sequences, around 2.9% of them seen just once. The specimen sequenced was blood, either unsorted or a sorted T cell fraction (not recorded which). The receptors were gathered from a male donor with ankylosing spondylitis or in good health (not recorded which).

This clonotype has a count of ten or more. V gene TRBV9 combines with J gene TRBJ2-3, with D possibly TRBD1 on 7 matching bases. This CDR3 region has 14 residues. In germline, CDR1 is SGDLS, CDR2 YYNGEE. V was shortened by 2 bases and J by 5 bases, with 12 bases between the two germline ends. Here the CDR3 DNA reads TGTGCCAGCAGCGTCAGCCAGGGGGGAGATACGCAGTATTTT. This codes for CASSVSQGGDTQYF.

Many counts were recorded for this clonotype. The genes are TRBV9 and TRBJ2-7, with 10 nucleotides matching TRBD1. V dropped 2 bases and J dropped 5; count of bases not matched to a gene: 4. This CDR3 is 14 amino acids long. Germline CDR1 and CDR2: SGDLS and YYNGEE. This chain's CDR3 is CASSVDRGRNEQYF. In nucleotides, the CDR3 is TGTGCCAGCAGCGTCGACAGGGGGCGAAACGAGCAGTACTTC.

This clonotype was counted many times. The J gene is TRBJ2-7, the V gene TRBV9; D might be TRBD2 (5 bases). The CDR3 runs 14 residues. V lost 6 bases, J lost 7 bases, and 20 bases lay in between. CDR1 is SGDLS and CDR2 is YYNGEE in the germline V gene. CDR3 loop: CASNEGLPGEEQYF. The CDR3 bases are TGTGCCAGCAACGAGGGCCTACCCGGGGAGGAGCAGTACTTC.

This clonotype showed up many times. The chain combines TRBV23-1 with TRBJ2-7; a weak D match, TRBD1 (6 bases). TRBV23-1 is an open reading frame, and its role is uncertain. Trimming stripped 8 bases from V and 7 bases from J, with 6 bases between. The CDR3 is made up of 9 amino acids. The CDR3 loop reads CASGQEQYF. CDR3 DNA sequence: TGCGCCAGCGGACAGGAGCAGTACTTC.

This clonotype has a count of ten or more. This chain uses TRBV9 with TRBJ2-4; 7 nucleotides agree with TRBD2. Germline V lookup: CDR1 SGDLS, CDR2 YYNGEE. Trimming cost V 4 bases and J 8 bases; bases outside gene matches: 12. This CDR3 is 15 amino acids long. The CDR3 loop is CASSPLSLAGDIQYF. The DNA for the CDR3 is TGTGCCAGCAGCCCCTTGTCCCTGGCGGGAGACATTCAGTACTTC.

This clonotype has a count of ten or more. The V gene is TRBV9, the J gene TRBJ2-5; possibly TRBD2 for D (5 bases). The CDR3 has 13 residues. V was cut by 0 bases and J by 8 bases, with 11 bases left in between. Germline V gene data show CDR1 as SGDLS and CDR2 as YYNGEE. This chain's CDR3 is CASSVAGGATQYF. CDR3 nucleotides: TGTGCCAGCAGCGTAGCCGGAGGAGCAACCCAGTACTTC.

This clonotype was recorded many times. V is TRBV9 and J is TRBJ1-4; no clear D gene. CDR1 and CDR2 (germline): SGDLS, YYNGEE. The V end lost 0 bases, the J end lost 3 bases, and 9 bases lay between the germline ends. The CDR3 runs 15 residues. The CDR3 here is CASSVGQDANEKLFF. CDR3 nucleotide sequence: TGTGCCAGCAGCGTAGGCCAGGACGCTAATGAAAAACTGTTTTTT. Together with reference TRBV9 and TRBJ1-4, the CDR3 gives the full variable domain: DSGVTQTPKHLITATGQRVTLRCSPRSGDLSVYWYQQSLDQGLQFLIQYYNGEERAKGNILERFSAQQFPDLHSELNLSSLELGDSALYFCASSVGQDANEKLFFGSGTQLSVL.